These 17 T cell receptor beta chains originate from one sample sequenced in a study of early T cells in non-severe SARS-CoV-2 infection. TCRdb re-called the 5' RACE reads with MiXCR, one entry per CDR3 protein. The repertoire has fewer than 70,000 distinct CDR3 sequences, 3.5% to 6% of them found once; the top ten carry roughly 3.6%. Sequenced here: whole blood, sampled at baseline. The receptors shown here come from an adult who was a healthcare worker with PCR-confirmed SARS-CoV-2 infection or an uninfected control (not recorded which). The donor label of this sample is uncertain.

Notes on this clonotype: A read error may produce the germline difference seen at one junction end. Here the CDR3 reads CASTGQGGKTVELFF. The CDR3 DNA is TGTGCCAGCACAGGACAGGGTGGAAAAACCGTGGAGCTGTTTTTT. This chain uses TRBV9 with TRBJ2-2; 8 bases agree with TRBD1. Germline V gene data show CDR1 as SGDLS and CDR2 as YYNGEE. The CDR3 runs 15 residues.

This clonotype was seen ten or more times. The CDR3 DNA reads TGTGCCAGCAGTGAAGCGTGGGGGACCTACGAGCAGTACTTC. It translates to CASSEAWGTYEQYF. The chain is built from TRBV6-1 and TRBJ2-7, with D perhaps given as TRBD1 or TRBD2 (5 bases each). The CDR3 has 14 residues. Looked up from germline, CDR1 is MNHNS and CDR2 is SASEGT. V was pared by 0 bases and J by 2 bases, with 8 bases between.

In this sample, this clonotype turned up a few times. V and J are TRBV11-2 and TRBJ1-1, with D possibly TRBD1 on 6 matching bases. From germline, CDR1 is SGHAT and CDR2 FQNNGV. CDR3 length equals 11 residues. V was clipped by 5 bases and J by 8 bases, with 9 bases between them. The CDR3 is CASSPGQEAFF. As DNA, the CDR3 is TGTGCCAGCAGCCCGGGACAAGAAGCTTTCTTT.

This clonotype has only a few counts. The V and J genes are TRBV11-2 and TRBJ1-5; D remains ambiguous. The CDR3 loop spans 16 amino acids. CDR1 and CDR2 from the germline V gene are SGHAT and FQNNGV. Trimming left V 0 bases short and J 7 bases short, with 16 bases between. The CDR3 DNA sequence: TGTGCCAGCAGCTTAGACTCGGGGTTACCCCACCAGCCCCAGCATTTT. This translates into CASSLDSGLPHQPQHF.

There are a few counts of this clonotype. The genes are TRBV3-1 and TRBJ2-1; 7 nucleotides match TRBD1. V lost 4 bases and J lost 6; bases outside the gene matches: 6. CDR3 length: 14 amino acids. Germline V gene lookup returns CDR1 LGHDT and CDR2 YNNKEL (reference sequence). The CDR3 spells CASSPDRLGNEQFF. The CDR3 region has the DNA TGTGCCAGCAGCCCGGACAGGTTGGGCAATGAGCAGTTCTTC.

A few counts support this clonotype. The J gene is TRBJ1-2, the V gene TRBV4-1; no clear D gene. The CDR3 extends over 15 amino acids. The germline V gene encodes CDR1 MGHRA and CDR2 YSYEKL. Trimming took off 1 base at V and 0 bases at J, with 9 bases between the two ends. In DNA form, the CDR3 reads TGCGCCAGCAGCCAAGTTGGGCAGTCTAACTATGGCTACACCTTC. This encodes CASSQVGQSNYGYTF.

Of note for this clonotype: At one boundary the junction diverges from the germline segment, which might be a read error. The chain is built from TRBV5-1 and TRBJ2-2, with TRBD2 matching 8 bases. The CDR3 loop spans 18 amino acids. The germline CDR1 and CDR2 sequences are SGHRS and YFSETQ. The CDR3 protein is CVSSSSMTSAALTGELFF. CDR3 nucleotides: TGCGTCAGCAGCTCCTCTATGACTAGCGCCGCGCTCACCGGGGAGCTGTTTTTT. Combining the CDR3 with reference TRBV5-1 and TRBJ2-2 gives the whole variable domain KAGVTQTPRYLIKTRGQQVTLSCSPISGHRSVSWYQQTPGQGLQFLFEYFSETQRNKGNFPGRFSGRQFSNSRSEMNVSTLELGDSALYLCVSSSSMTSAALTGELFFGEGSRLTVL.

The rearrangement uses TRBV20-1 and TRBJ2-7; D remains unclear. The CDR3 spans 11 residues. Germline values: CDR1 DFQATT, CDR2 SNEGSKA (reference sequence). V was clipped by 3 bases and J by 2 bases, with 5 bases between them. CDR3 region: CSASGPYEQYF. CDR3 nucleotide sequence: TGCAGTGCTAGCGGGCCCTACGAGCAGTACTTC.

This clonotype was detected ten times or more. The chain recombines TRBV21-1 with TRBJ1-5; the D segment call TRBD1 is taken from the table without a DNA check. TRBV21-1 is a known pseudogene. This CDR3 spans 15 amino acids. Written as DNA, the CDR3 is TGTGCCAGCAGCAAAGGGGGCCGGGTAAATCAGCCCCAGCATTTT. Its translation is CASSKGGRVNQPQHF.

The CDR3 here is CASSGISGSRAQYF. CDR3 DNA: TGTGCCAGCAGCGGGATTAGCGGGAGCAGGGCGCAGTATTTT. The V call is TRBV28, the J call TRBJ2-3; 9 bases match TRBD2. Germline loops: CDR1 MDHEN, CDR2 SYDVKM. CDR3 size: 14 residues. The V and J ends lost 6 bases and 10 bases, in that order; junction bases with no gene match: 11.

V usage is TRBV7-9 and J usage is TRBJ2-2; D is unclear. V dropped 5 bases and J dropped 0 bases, with 10 bases sitting between them. Germline CDR1 and CDR2: SEHNR and FQNEAQ (reference sequence). CDR3 length: 15 amino acids. CDR3 region: CASSPHTTNTGELFF. The DNA for the CDR3 is TGTGCCAGCAGCCCCCACACAACGAACACCGGGGAGCTGTTTTTT.

This clonotype has a handful of counts. The rearrangement uses TRBV27 and TRBJ1-1; TRBD1 might be the D (6 bases). CDR3 length: 11 residues. Germline-derived CDR1 and CDR2 are MNHEY and SMNVEV (reference sequence). Trimming took off 10 bases at V and 6 bases at J, with 12 bases between the two ends. As DNA, the CDR3 is TGTGCCACCGCAACAGGGTCTGAAGCTTTCTTT. It codes for CATATGSEAFF.

The table lists this clonotype with a few counts. V is TRBV10-2 and J is TRBJ2-1; TRBD1 matches at 9 bases. Losses at the gene ends were 4 bases for V and 5 bases for J; bases not matched to a gene: 15. The germline gives CDR1 WSHSY, CDR2 SAAADI. CDR3 length: 18 amino acids. CDR3 nucleotides: TGCGCCAGCAGTGCACGGGACAGGGCTCTTACTTTTGACAATGAGCAGTTCTTC. It codes for CASSARDRALTFDNEQFF.

The chain links TRBV6-5 to TRBJ2-7, with unresolved D. The CDR3 covers 13 residues. V lost 2 bases and J 4 bases, leaving 9 bases between the germline ends. Germline CDR1 reads MNHEY; CDR2 reads SVGAGI. The CDR3 loop is CASSYRVSYEQYF. In DNA, the CDR3 is TGTGCCAGCAGTTACCGGGTCTCATACGAGCAGTACTTC.

This clonotype occurred a few times. The chain combines TRBV27 with TRBJ1-1, with D unresolved. This CDR3 comprises 14 residues. Trimming took 3 bases from V and 8 from J, leaving 16 bases between them. CDR1 is MNHEY, CDR2 SMNVEV, per germline (reference sequence). CDR3: CASSFGAAASEAFF. The CDR3 nucleotides read TGTGCCAGCAGTTTCGGTGCCGCCGCGTCAGAAGCTTTCTTT.

Ten or more counts support this clonotype. The chain couples TRBV11-2 to TRBJ2-7; TRBD1 aligns across 8 bases. The CDR3 has 17 amino acids. Germline loops: CDR1 SGHAT, CDR2 FQNNGV. V dropped 5 bases and J dropped 5; count of bases not matched to a gene: 17. The CDR3 coding sequence is TGTGCCAGCAGCGCATTCGGGACAGGCTATCAACGGGACGAGCAGTACTTC. As protein: CASSAFGTGYQRDEQYF. The full variable domain, its missing parts supplied by reference TRBV11-2 and TRBJ2-7, is EAGVAQSPRYKIIEKRQSVAFWCNPISGHATLYWYQQILGQGPKLLIQFQNNGVVDDSQLPKDRFSAERLKGVDSTLKIQPAKLEDSAVYLCASSAFGTGYQRDEQYFGPGTRLTVT.

The table lists this clonotype with a few counts. This chain uses TRBV2 with TRBJ2-5; D could derive from TRBD1 or TRBD2 (5 bases each). This CDR3 is built from 10 residues. Germline V gene lookup returns CDR1 SNHLY and CDR2 FYNNEI. V lost 9 bases to trimming and J lost 3 bases, with 5 bases between them. CDR3 nucleotides: TGTGCCAGGGGGGAAGAGACCCAGTACTTC. This sequence encodes CARGEETQYF.